One and the same sample provided the 28 T cell receptor beta chains below, sequenced in a study of molecular identifiers for immune sequencing clone quantification. TCRdb re-called the PCR reads through MiXCR, storing one row per CDR3 protein. The data contain more than 450,000 distinct CDR3 sequences, around 21% of them singletons. Sequenced input: naive CD8+ T cells from blood, with Jurkat cell RNA spiked in. As to subset: FACS-sorted CD8+CD4-CCR7+CD45RA+ naive T cells. These receptor sequences come from a human donor in good health. Some libraries in this study had Jurkat cell RNA spiked in.

V gene TRBV3-2 combines with J gene TRBJ2-7; the table assigns TRBD2, which was not confirmed against the DNA. TRBV3-2 constitutes a pseudogene. This CDR3 comprises 19 residues. Here the CDR3 DNA reads TGTGCCAGCAGCCAAGGCGTGGCGGGAGTAGCGGTCGTAACCTACGAGCAGTACTTC. This encodes CASSQGVAGVAVVTYEQYF.

As for this clonotype: This sequence may be a read error, since a much larger clone differs from it by one base. V gene TRBV9 combines with J gene TRBJ2-3, with TRBD2 matching 12 bases. V trimming: 0 bases; J trimming: 10 bases; junction bases outside the gene matches: 21. Germline V gene lookup returns CDR1 SGDLS and CDR2 YYNGEE. The CDR3 loop spans 20 amino acids. The CDR3 region is CASSVATLAGGFKVADAQYF. The CDR3 DNA is TGTGCCAGCAGCGTAGCAACACTAGCGGGGGGTTTCAAGGTCGCCGATGCGCAGTATTTT.

This clonotype was seen at least ten times. The chain links TRBV6-1 to TRBJ2-3; D gene unclear. The CDR3 has 15 residues. The germline V and J ends were trimmed by 0 bases and 2 bases, with 9 bases remaining between them. Germline CDR1 reads MNHNS; CDR2 reads SASEGT. The DNA of the CDR3 is TGTGCCAGCAGTGAAGCGTCAGTAGCCACAGATACGCAGTATTTT. This encodes CASSEASVATDTQYF.

This clonotype came up once. This rearrangement joins TRBV3-1 to TRBJ2-4; maybe TRBD2 (8 bases). V lost 8 bases to trimming and J lost 8 bases, with 22 bases between them. The CDR3 has 15 residues. Germline V gene data show CDR1 as LGHDT and CDR2 as YNNKEL (reference sequence). This chain's CDR3 is CASGKTGPGGDIQYF. CDR3 in DNA: TGTGCCAGCGGAAAGACAGGGCCGGGGGGGGACATTCAGTACTTC. Looking up the rest from reference TRBV3-1 and TRBJ2-4 gives the full variable domain: DTAVSQTPKYLVTQMGNDKSIKCEQNLGHDTMYWYKQDSKKFLKIMFSYNNKELIINETVPNRFSPKSPDKAHLNLHINSLELGDSAVYFCASGKTGPGGDIQYFGAGTRLSVL.

The chain recombines TRBV6-2 or TRBV6-3 with TRBJ2-7; weak D call: TRBD2 (6 bases). Germline assignment: CDR1 MNHEY and CDR2 SVGEGT. The CDR3 has 15 residues. Trimming pared 5 bases from V and 1 base from J, leaving 15 bases between. The CDR3 here is CASSGDSPLSYEQYF. The CDR3 DNA follows: TGTGCCAGCAGTGGGGACTCCCCGTTATCCTACGAGCAGTACTTC.

V gene TRBV5-1 combines with J gene TRBJ2-7; D is unclear. CDR1 and CDR2 (germline): SGHRS, YFSETQ. The CDR3 spans 14 residues. The V end lost 0 bases, the J end lost 4 bases, and 11 bases lay between the germline ends. CDR3 nucleotides: TGCGCCAGCAGCTTGGGCAGTTACGGGTACGAGCAGTACTTC. The encoded protein is CASSLGSYGYEQYF.

In this sample, this clonotype turned up a few times. This rearrangement joins TRBV7-9 to TRBJ2-2; TRBD2 is a possible D gene (6 bases). Deletions cut 3 bases from V and 6 bases from J, with 17 bases between. This CDR3 is 16 amino acids long. The V gene's germline CDR1 is SEHNR and CDR2 FQNEAQ (reference sequence). CDR3 sequence (DNA): TGTGCCAGCAGCTTTGCCCCTACTAGCTATCCCGGGGAGCTGTTTTTT. Protein sequence: CASSFAPTSYPGELFF.

The rearrangement links TRBV7-9 to TRBJ2-1; tentative D call: TRBD1 (8 bases). The CDR3 is made up of 17 amino acids. Germline CDR1 reads SEHNR; CDR2 reads FQNEAQ (reference sequence). V gave up 4 bases and J gave up 10 bases, with 26 bases separating them. The CDR3 protein is CASSYLTGEGATGEQFF. The DNA of the CDR3 is TGTGCCAGCAGCTATTTGACAGGGGAGGGGGCTACAGGGGAGCAGTTCTTC.

This clonotype was seen a few times. This chain uses TRBV7-8 with TRBJ2-2; perhaps TRBD1 as D (6 bases). The germline V gene has CDR1 SGHVS and CDR2 FQNEAQ. The CDR3 is 14 residues long. Trimming removed 1 base from V and 10 bases from J, with 13 bases in between. CDR3 region: CASSLVQGREELFF. The DNA for the CDR3 is TGTGCCAGCAGCTTAGTTCAGGGGCGAGAGGAGCTGTTTTTT.

Concerning this clonotype itself: A much larger clone is a single base away; this may be a read error. The chain employs TRBV6-2 or TRBV6-3 and TRBJ1-6; D remains ambiguous. The CDR3 has 14 residues. Trimming shortened V by 7 bases and J by 11 bases, and 18 bases separated the two germline ends. Germline assignment: CDR1 MNHEY and CDR2 SVGEGT. The CDR3 coding sequence is TGTGCCAGCACTGGACTGTCATCGAATCCACCCCTCCACTTT. Amino acids: CASTGLSSNPPLHF.

As concerns this clonotype: This may come from a read error, since a much larger clone is one base off. The chain uses TRBV27 and TRBJ2-7; TRBD1 agrees at 8 bases. The CDR3 runs 16 residues. The V gene's germline CDR1 is MNHEY and CDR2 SMNVEV (reference sequence). CDR3 coding DNA: TGTGCCAGCAGTCCTCACCCCGGGACAGGAGAATACGAGCAGTGCTTC. Amino acids: CASSPHPGTGEYEQCF.

The J gene is TRBJ1-1, the V gene TRBV7-6; possibly TRBD1 for D (5 bases). Germline V CDR1 and CDR2: SGHVS, FNYEAQ. V was clipped by 8 bases and J by 4 bases, with 11 bases between them. The CDR3 consists of 12 residues. The chain's CDR3 is CASGTGATEAFF. The DNA of the CDR3 is TGTGCCAGCGGTACCGGGGCCACTGAAGCTTTCTTT.

Details on this clonotype: This could be a read error, since a much larger clone is one nucleotide away. This chain links TRBV20-1 with TRBJ2-7; D is ambiguous. In germline, CDR1 is DFQATT, CDR2 SNEGSKA (reference sequence). The CDR3 is 13 amino acids. The CDR3 is CSAREPSAYERYF. CDR3 in DNA: TGCAGTGCTAGAGAGCCAAGTGCCTACGAGCGGTACTTC.

The V call is TRBV12-3 or TRBV12-4, the J call TRBJ2-2; 14 bases fit TRBD2. Unmatched junction bases numbered 10, after V lost 6 bases and J lost 4 bases. CDR3 length: 18 amino acids. DNA for the CDR3: TGTGCCAGCAGGACGACTAGCGGGGGGGCAGGAAGCACCGGGGAGCTGTTTTTT. This translates into CASRTTSGGAGSTGELFF.

This clonotype was seen a few times. The chain uses TRBV6-5 and TRBJ1-2; D ambiguous. Germline lookup yields CDR1 MNHEY and CDR2 SVGAGI. The length of the CDR3 is 10 residues. V gave up 8 bases and J gave up 7 bases, with 8 bases separating them. The CDR3: CASLISGYTF. For the CDR3, the DNA is TGTGCCAGCTTGATCTCTGGCTACACCTTC.

Many counts were recorded for this clonotype. The V gene is TRBV24-1, the J gene TRBJ2-7; TRBD2 might be the D (5 bases). The germline CDR1 and CDR2 sequences are KGHDR and SFDVKD. This CDR3 is built from 13 residues. V lost 5 bases and J lost 5, with 12 bases in between. Here the CDR3 reads CATSGPGSDEQYF. In DNA form, the CDR3 reads TGTGCCACCAGTGGTCCGGGGAGCGACGAGCAGTACTTC.

The J gene is TRBJ2-7, the V gene TRBV4-1, with 9 bases lining up with TRBD2. Trimming removed 7 bases from V and 7 bases from J; junction bases left unmatched: 14. Germline V lookup: CDR1 MGHRA, CDR2 YSYEKL. The CDR3 is 15 amino acids. This CDR3 is CASIPSSGDYAEQYF. The CDR3 DNA sequence: TGCGCCAGCATCCCTTCTAGCGGGGACTACGCGGAGCAGTACTTC.

Ten or more counts support this clonotype. The chain combines TRBV24-1 with TRBJ2-2; D is perhaps TRBD2 (6 bases). Trimming pared 0 bases from V and 7 bases from J, leaving 17 bases between. The CDR3 length is 17 residues. From germline, CDR1 is KGHDR and CDR2 SFDVKD. CDR3 loop: CATSDLSGPGVGGELFF. The CDR3 DNA sequence: TGTGCCACCAGTGATTTGTCGGGACCGGGGGTCGGCGGGGAGCTGTTTTTT.

This clonotype was recorded a few times. This sequence joins TRBV19 and TRBJ2-1; D unresolved. The CDR3 consists of 14 residues. V lost 5 bases and J lost 4, with 12 bases in between. From germline, CDR1 is LNHDA and CDR2 SQIVND (reference sequence). Here the CDR3 reads CASSVWIVYNEQFF. CDR3 DNA: TGTGCCAGTAGTGTCTGGATCGTATACAATGAGCAGTTCTTC.

The V gene is TRBV4-3, the J gene TRBJ2-3, with D possibly being TRBD2 (5 bases). Trimming removed 0 bases at V and 1 base at J, with 14 bases between. This CDR3 region has 17 residues. CDR1 is LGHNA, CDR2 YSLEER, per germline. As DNA, the CDR3 is TGCGCCAGCAGCCAAGAGGAGGCTTTTCGGGGCACAGATACGCAGTATTTT. Translation: CASSQEEAFRGTDTQYF.

With regard to this clonotype: A much larger clone differs from this one at a single base, so this may be a read error. This chain joins TRBV19 and TRBJ2-5, with D maybe TRBD1 (5 bases). CDR3 length equals 14 residues. Germline V lookup: CDR1 LNHDA, CDR2 SQIVND (reference sequence). The CDR3 here is CARSIGDRQETQYF. The CDR3 coding sequence is TGTGCCCGTAGTATAGGAGACAGACAAGAGACCCAGTACTTC.

The V and J genes are TRBV20-1 and TRBJ2-2; 10 bases are shared with TRBD1. Looked up from germline, CDR1 is DFQATT and CDR2 is SNEGSKA (reference sequence). The CDR3 contains 19 residues. The V segment lost 2 bases and the J segment 5 bases; nucleotides outside the gene matches: 17. CDR3 sequence: CSARPSSLIGQGGTGELFF. The CDR3 region has the DNA TGCAGTGCTAGACCCTCCTCTCTTATTGGACAGGGGGGGACCGGGGAGCTGTTTTTT.

This clonotype was detected a few times. The chain links TRBV19 to TRBJ2-1, with D tentatively TRBD2 (5 bases). This CDR3 region has 13 residues. Looked up from germline, CDR1 is LNHDA and CDR2 is SQIVND (reference sequence). V lost 5 bases and J lost 12, with 17 bases in between. The CDR3 reads CASSPHPSGGQFF. The CDR3 region has the DNA TGTGCCAGTAGTCCACACCCGTCCGGAGGGCAGTTCTTC. Full variable domain (rest looked up from reference TRBV19 and TRBJ2-1): DGGITQSPKYLFRKEGQNVTLSCEQNLNHDAMYWYRQDPGQGLRLIYYSQIVNDFQKGDIAEGYSVSREKKESFPLTVTSAQKNPTAFYLCASSPHPSGGQFFGPGTRLTVL.

The chain combines TRBV2 with TRBJ1-1; no clear D gene. Per germline, CDR1 SNHLY and CDR2 FYNNEI. The CDR3 sequence is 15 residues long. V was cut by 4 bases and J by 4 bases, with 16 bases left in between. The chain's CDR3 is CASSVSRTDGTEAFF. In nucleotides, the CDR3 is TGTGCCAGCAGTGTTAGTCGGACCGATGGCACTGAAGCTTTCTTT.

Many counts were recorded for this clonotype. The chain recombines TRBV20-1 with TRBJ2-1; 8 nucleotides line up with TRBD2. After removal of 0 bases from V and 8 bases from J, the junction contained 12 bases not matched to a gene. This CDR3 has 16 amino acids. Germline V gene data show CDR1 as DFQATT and CDR2 as SNEGSKA (reference sequence). CDR3 in amino acids: CSARDLRPSGSDEQFF. The CDR3 DNA sequence: TGCAGTGCTAGAGATCTGAGGCCCAGCGGGAGTGATGAGCAGTTCTTC.

This clonotype has a count of ten or more. This sequence joins TRBV23-1 and TRBJ2-2; 7 bases align to TRBD1. TRBV23-1 is an ORF, and what it does is uncertain. The ends lost 4 bases at V and 4 bases at J; junction bases unmatched: 9. The CDR3 contains 16 residues. The CDR3 loop reads CASSPVGGAGTGELFF. The CDR3 DNA sequence: TGCGCCAGCAGTCCAGTAGGGGGCGCGGGCACCGGGGAGCTGTTTTTT.

This clonotype was seen only a few times. The gene calls are TRBV12-3 or TRBV12-4 and TRBJ2-1; 8 nucleotides agree with TRBD1. The CDR3 length is 13 residues. After removal of 2 bases from V and 9 bases from J, the junction contained 3 bases not matched to a gene. The CDR3 DNA reads TGTGCCAGCAGTTTACAGGGGGCCGGTGAGCAGTTCTTC. Translating it yields CASSLQGAGEQFF.

This clonotype was seen repeatedly, ten times or more. This chain joins TRBV6-2 or TRBV6-3 and TRBJ1-1, with TRBD1 matching 7 bases. There are 14 residues in the CDR3. CDR1 and CDR2 (germline): MNHEY, SVGEGT. With V trimmed by 6 bases and J by 4 bases, 8 bases remained unmatched. The DNA for the CDR3 is TGTGCCAGCAGCCTAACACAGGGGACCACTGAAGCTTTCTTT. Its protein product is CASSLTQGTTEAFF.